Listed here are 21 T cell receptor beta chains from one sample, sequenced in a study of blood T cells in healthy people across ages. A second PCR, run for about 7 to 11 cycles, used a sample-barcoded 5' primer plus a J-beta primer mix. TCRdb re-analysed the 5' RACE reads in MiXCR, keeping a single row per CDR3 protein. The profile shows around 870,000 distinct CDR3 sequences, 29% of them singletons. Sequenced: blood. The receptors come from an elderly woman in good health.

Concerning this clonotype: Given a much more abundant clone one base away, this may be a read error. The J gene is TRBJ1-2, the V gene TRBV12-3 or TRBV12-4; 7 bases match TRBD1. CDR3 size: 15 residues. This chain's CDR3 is CVSSLRRQGSPGYTF. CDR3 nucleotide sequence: TGTGTCAGCAGTCTGCGCCGACAGGGATCCCCTGGCTACACCTTC.

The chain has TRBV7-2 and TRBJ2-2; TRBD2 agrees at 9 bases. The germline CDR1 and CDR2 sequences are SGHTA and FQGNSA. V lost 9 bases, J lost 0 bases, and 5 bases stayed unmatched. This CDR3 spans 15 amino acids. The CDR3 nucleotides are TGTGCCAGTGCCCGACTAGCGGCGAACACCGGGGAGCTGTTTTTT. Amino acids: CASARLAANTGELFF.

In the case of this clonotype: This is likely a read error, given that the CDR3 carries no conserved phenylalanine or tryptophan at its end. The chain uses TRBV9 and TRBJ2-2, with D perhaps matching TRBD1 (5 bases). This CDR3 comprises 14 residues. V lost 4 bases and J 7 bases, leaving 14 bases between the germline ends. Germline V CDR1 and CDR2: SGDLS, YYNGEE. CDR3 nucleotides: TGTGCCAGCAGCCCGTCGTGGGGCATCGGGGAGCTGTTTTGT. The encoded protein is CASSPSWGIGELFC.

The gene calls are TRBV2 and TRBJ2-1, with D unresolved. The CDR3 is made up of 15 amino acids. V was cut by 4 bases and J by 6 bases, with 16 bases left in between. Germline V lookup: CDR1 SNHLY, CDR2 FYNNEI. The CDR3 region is CASSVEYLGPNEQFF. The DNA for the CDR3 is TGTGCCAGCAGTGTGGAGTATCTAGGGCCCAATGAGCAGTTCTTC.

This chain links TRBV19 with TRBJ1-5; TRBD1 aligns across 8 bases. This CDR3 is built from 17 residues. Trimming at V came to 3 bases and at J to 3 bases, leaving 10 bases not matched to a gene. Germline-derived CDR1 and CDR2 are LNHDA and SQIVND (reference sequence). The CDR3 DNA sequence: TGTGCCAGTAGTATGGGGCTGGGGGACAGGAACAATCAGCCCCAGCATTTT. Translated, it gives CASSMGLGDRNNQPQHF.

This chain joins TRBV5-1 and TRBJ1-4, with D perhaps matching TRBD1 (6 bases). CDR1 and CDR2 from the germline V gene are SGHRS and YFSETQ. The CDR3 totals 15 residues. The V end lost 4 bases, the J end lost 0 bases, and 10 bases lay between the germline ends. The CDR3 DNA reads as TGCGCCAGCAGCCGGACAGTGGCAACTAATGAAAAACTGTTTTTT. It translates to CASSRTVATNEKLFF.

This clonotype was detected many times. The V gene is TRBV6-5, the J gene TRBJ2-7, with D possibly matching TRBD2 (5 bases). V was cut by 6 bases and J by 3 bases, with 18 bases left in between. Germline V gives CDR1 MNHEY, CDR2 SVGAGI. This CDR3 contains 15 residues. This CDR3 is CASSRLKGEDYEQYF. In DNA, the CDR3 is TGTGCCAGCAGCCGCTTGAAGGGAGAGGACTACGAGCAGTACTTC.

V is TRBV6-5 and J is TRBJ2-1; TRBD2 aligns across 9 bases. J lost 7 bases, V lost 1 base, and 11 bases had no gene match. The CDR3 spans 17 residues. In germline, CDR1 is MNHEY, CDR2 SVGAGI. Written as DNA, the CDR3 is TGTGCCAGCAGTTACTTCCAGCCCGGGACTAGCAGGAATGAGCAGTTCTTC. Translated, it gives CASSYFQPGTSRNEQFF.

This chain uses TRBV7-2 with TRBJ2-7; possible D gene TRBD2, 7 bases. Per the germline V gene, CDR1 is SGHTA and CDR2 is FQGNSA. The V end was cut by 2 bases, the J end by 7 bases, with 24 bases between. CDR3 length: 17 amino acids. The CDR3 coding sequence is TGTGCCAGCAGCTTAAGTGGGGCGGGGGCCCTCTACAATGAGCAGTACTTC. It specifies CASSLSGAGALYNEQYF.

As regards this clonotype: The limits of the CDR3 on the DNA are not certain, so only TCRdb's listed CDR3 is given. The CDR3 is CASSLALVGIGTKGYF. The chain is built from TRBV12-3 or TRBV12-4 and TRBJ2-5; TRBD1, the D gene given by the table, was not confirmed from the DNA. The CDR3 sequence runs 16 residues, both termini included.

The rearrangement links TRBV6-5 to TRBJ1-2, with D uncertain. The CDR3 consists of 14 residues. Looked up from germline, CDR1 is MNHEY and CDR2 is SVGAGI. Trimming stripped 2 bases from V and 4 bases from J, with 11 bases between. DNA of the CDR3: TGTGCCAGCAGTTACCGAAGCGCGGCCTATGGCTACACCTTC. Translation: CASSYRSAAYGYTF.

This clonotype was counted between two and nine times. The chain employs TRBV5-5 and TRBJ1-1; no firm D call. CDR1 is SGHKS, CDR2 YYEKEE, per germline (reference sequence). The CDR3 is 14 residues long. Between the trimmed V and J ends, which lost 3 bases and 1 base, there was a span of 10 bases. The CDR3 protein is CASSWVIGNTEAFF. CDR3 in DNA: TGTGCCAGCAGCTGGGTAATAGGGAACACTGAAGCTTTCTTT.

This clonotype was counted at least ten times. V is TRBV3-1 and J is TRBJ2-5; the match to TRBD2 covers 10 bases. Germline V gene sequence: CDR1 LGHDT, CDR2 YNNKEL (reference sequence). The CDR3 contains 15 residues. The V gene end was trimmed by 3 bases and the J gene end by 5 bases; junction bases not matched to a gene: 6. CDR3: CASSQTLAGKETQYF. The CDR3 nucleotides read TGTGCCAGCAGCCAGACACTAGCGGGGAAGGAGACCCAGTACTTC.

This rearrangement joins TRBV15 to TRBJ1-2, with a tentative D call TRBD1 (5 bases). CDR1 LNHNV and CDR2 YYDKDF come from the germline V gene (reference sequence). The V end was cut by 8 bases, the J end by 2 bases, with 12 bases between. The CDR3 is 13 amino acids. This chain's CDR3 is CATSGSGNYGYTF. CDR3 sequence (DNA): TGTGCCACCTCCGGGTCAGGGAACTATGGCTACACCTTC. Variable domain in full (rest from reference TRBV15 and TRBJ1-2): DAMVIQNPRYQVTQFGKPVTLSCSQTLNHNVMYWYQQKSSQAPKLLFHYYDKDFNNEADTPDNFQSRRPNTSFCFLDIRSPGLGDTAMYLCATSGSGNYGYTFGSGTRLTVV.

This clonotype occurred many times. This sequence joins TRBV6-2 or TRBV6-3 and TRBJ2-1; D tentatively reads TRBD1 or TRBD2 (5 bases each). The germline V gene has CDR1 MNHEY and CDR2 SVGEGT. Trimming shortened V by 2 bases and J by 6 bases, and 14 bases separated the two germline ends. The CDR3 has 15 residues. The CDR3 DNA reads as TGTGCCAGCAGTTACCCGGGGACCGGGGCCAATGAGCAGTTCTTC. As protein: CASSYPGTGANEQFF.

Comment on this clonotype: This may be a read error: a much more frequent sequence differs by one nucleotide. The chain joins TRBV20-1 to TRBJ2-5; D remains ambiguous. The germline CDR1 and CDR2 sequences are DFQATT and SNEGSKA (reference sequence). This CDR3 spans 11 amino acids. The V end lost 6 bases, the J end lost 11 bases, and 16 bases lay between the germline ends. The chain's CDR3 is CSADDYNEQYF. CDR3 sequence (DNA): TGCAGTGCCGACGATTACAATGAGCAGTACTTC.

The CDR3 bases are TGTGCCAGCAGTTTACTAAAAGGGACTAGAGTGGGGGCAGATACGCAGTATTTT. This sequence encodes CASSLLKGTRVGADTQYF. The chain employs TRBV12-3 or TRBV12-4 and TRBJ2-3; 8 bases fit TRBD2. J lost 4 bases, V lost 2 bases, and 14 bases had no gene match. The CDR3 runs 18 residues.

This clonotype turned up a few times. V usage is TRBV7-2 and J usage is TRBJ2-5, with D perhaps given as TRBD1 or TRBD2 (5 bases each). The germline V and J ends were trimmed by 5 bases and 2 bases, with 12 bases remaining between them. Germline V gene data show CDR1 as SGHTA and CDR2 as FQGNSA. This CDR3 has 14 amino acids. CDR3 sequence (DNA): TGTGCCAGCAGCGTATCGGGGCAGCAAGAGACCCAGTACTTC. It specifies CASSVSGQQETQYF.

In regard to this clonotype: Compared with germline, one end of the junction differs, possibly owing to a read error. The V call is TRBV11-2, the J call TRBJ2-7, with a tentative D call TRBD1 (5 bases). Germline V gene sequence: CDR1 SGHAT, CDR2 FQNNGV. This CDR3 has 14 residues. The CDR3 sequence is CASSATGVSCEQNF. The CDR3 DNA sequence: TGTGCCAGCAGCGCTACAGGTGTCTCCTGCGAGCAGAACTTC.

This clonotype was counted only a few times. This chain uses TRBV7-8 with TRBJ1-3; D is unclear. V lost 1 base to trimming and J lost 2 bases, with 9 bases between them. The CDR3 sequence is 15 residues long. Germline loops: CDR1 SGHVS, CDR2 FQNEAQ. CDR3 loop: CASSLVPGTGNTIYF. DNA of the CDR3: TGTGCCAGCAGCTTAGTCCCGGGGACTGGAAACACCATATATTTT.

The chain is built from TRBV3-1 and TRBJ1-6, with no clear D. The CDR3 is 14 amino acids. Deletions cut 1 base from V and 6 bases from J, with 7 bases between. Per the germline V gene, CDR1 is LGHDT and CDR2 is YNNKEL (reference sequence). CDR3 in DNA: TGTGCCAGCAGCCAAGTCGGCAGTAATTCACCCCTCCACTTT. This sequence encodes CASSQVGSNSPLHF.